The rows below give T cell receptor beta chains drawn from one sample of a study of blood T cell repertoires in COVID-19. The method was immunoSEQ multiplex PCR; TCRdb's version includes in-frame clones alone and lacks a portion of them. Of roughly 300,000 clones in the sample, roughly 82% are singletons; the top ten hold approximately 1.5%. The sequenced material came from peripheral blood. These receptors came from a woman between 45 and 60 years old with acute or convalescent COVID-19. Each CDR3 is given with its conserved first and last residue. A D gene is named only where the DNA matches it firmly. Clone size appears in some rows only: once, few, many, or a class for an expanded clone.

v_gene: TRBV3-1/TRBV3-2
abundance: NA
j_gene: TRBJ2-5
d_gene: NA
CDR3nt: TGTGCCAGCAGCCGGACTGGGATTATGGAGACCCAGTACTTC
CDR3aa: CASSRTGIMETQYF

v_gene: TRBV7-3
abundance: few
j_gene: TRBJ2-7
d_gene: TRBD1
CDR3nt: TGTGCCAGCAGCCCAGGGACAGGGCCCTACGAGCAGTACTTC
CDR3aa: CASSPGTGPYEQYF

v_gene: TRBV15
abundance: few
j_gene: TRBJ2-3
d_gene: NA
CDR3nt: TGTGCCACCAGACGAGGTGTTGGCGTCGGTACGCAGTATTTT
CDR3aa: CATRRGVGVGTQYF

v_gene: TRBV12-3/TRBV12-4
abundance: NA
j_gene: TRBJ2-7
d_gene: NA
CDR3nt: TGTGCCAGCAGTTTAGCAAGCGGTTACGAGCAGTACTTC
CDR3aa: CASSLASGYEQYF

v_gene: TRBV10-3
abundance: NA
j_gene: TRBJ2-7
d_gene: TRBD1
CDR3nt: TGTGCCATCAGCGATCCGGGACAGGGCTCCTACGAGCAGTACTTC
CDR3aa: CAISDPGQGSYEQYF

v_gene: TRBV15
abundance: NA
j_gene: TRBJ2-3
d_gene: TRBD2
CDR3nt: TGTGCCACCAGCGCCTACCGACTAGCGGGAGTAAGTACGCAGTATTTT
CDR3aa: CATSAYRLAGVSTQYF

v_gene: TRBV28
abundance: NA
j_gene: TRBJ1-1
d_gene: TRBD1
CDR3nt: TGTGCCAGCAGTTACGGACAGGGGGAGGAAGCTTTCTTT
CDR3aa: CASSYGQGEEAFF

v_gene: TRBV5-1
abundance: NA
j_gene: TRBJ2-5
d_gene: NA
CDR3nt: TGCGCCAGCAGCTTGGAAGGCCAAGGGGTGACCCAGTACTTC
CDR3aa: CASSLEGQGVTQYF

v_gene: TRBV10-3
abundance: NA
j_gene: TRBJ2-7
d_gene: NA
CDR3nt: TGTGCCATCAGTGAGTCGTACCGGAGTGGCAGGGCCTTGGGGCAGTACTTC
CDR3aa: CAISESYRSGRALGQYF

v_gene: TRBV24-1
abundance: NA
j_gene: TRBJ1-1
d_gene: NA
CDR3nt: TGTGCCACCAGTGCCACGGGTGATCCGTTCCCTGAAGCTTTCTTT
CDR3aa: CATSATGDPFPEAFF

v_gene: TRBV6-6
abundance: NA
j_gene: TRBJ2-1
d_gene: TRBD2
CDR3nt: TGTGCCAGCAGTCAGGGACTAGCGGGAGCGAATGAGCAGTTCTTC
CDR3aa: CASSQGLAGANEQFF

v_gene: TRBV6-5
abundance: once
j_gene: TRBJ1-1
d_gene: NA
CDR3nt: TGTGCCAGCAACTTTAACAGTGAAGCTTTCTTT
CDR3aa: CASNFNSEAFF

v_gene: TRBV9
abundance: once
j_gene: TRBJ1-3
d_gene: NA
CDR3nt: TGTGCCAGCGGGGGGTTTTACTCTGGAAACACCATATATTTT
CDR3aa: CASGGFYSGNTIYF

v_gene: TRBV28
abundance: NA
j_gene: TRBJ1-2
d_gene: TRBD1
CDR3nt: TGTGCCAGCAGATCGCTAAGGAGGGGGCGTGGCTACACCTTC
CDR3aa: CASRSLRRGRGYTF

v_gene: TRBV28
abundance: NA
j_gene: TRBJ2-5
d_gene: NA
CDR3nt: TGTGCCAGCAGTTGGGGCGGTCAAGAGACCCAGTACTTC
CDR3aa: CASSWGGQETQYF

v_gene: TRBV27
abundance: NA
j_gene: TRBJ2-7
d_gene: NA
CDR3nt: TGTGCCAGCGCTGGAGATTATCGGCTCTACGAGCAGTACTTC
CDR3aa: CASAGDYRLYEQYF

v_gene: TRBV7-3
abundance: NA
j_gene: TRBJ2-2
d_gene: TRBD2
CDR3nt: TGTGCCAGCAGCATAGCGGGAGTCCCCGGGGAGCTGTTTTTT
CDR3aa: CASSIAGVPGELFF

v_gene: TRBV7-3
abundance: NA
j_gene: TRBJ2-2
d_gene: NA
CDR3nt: TGTGCCAGCAGCTTGATGTACGGCACCGGGGAGCTGTTTTTT
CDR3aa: CASSLMYGTGELFF

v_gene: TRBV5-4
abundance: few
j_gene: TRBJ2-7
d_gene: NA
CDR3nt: TGTGCCAGCAGCCCCGGAACAGAGTACGAGCAGTACTTC
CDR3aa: CASSPGTEYEQYF

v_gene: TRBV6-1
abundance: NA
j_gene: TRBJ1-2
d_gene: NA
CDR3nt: TGTGCCAGCAGTGAAGCGGGGGGACTCTATGGCTACACCTTC
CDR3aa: CASSEAGGLYGYTF

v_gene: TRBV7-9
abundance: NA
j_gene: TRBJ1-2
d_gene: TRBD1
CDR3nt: TGTGCCAGCAGCGTCACGGACAGGGGCGACTATGGCTACACCTTC
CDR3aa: CASSVTDRGDYGYTF

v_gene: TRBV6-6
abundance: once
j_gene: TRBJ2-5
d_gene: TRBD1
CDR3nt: TGTGCCAGCAGTCTCGCCGGGACAGTGACCGGAGAGACCCAGTACTTC
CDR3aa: CASSLAGTVTGETQYF

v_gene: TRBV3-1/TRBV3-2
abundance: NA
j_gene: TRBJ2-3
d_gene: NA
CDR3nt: TGTGCCAGCAGCCCCCGAGGGGGTGGAGATACGCAGTATTTT
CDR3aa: CASSPRGGGDTQYF

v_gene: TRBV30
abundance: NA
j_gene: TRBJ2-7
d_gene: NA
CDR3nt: TGTGCCTGGAGATCGACAGAAAACTTC
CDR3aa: CAWRSTENF

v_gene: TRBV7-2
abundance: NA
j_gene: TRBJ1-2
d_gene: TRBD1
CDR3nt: TGTGCCAGCAGCTTAAAGGGACAGGGGATAAATGGCTACACCTTC
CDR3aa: CASSLKGQGINGYTF

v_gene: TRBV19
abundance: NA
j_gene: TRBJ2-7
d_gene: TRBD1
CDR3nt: TGTGCCAGTAAATTCGCGGGACAGGGATCCTACGAGCAGTACTTC
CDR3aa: CASKFAGQGSYEQYF

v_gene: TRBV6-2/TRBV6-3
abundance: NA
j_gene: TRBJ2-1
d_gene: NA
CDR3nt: TGTGCCAGCAGTTACTACTACGAGCAGTTCTTC
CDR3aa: CASSYYYEQFF

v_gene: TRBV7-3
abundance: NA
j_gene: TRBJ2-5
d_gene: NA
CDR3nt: TGTGCCAGCAGCTTAACTCCCAGCCAAGAGACCCAGTACTTC
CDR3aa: CASSLTPSQETQYF

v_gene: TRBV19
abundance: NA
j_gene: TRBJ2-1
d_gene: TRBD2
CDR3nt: TGTGCCAGTAGTATCTCACTTACAGCGGGAGTTCGCTACAATGAGCAGTTCTTC
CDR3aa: CASSISLTAGVRYNEQFF

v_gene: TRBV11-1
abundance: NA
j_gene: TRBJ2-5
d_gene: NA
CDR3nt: TGTGCCAGCAGCCCCCGCGGAGGGACCGAGACCCAGTACTTC
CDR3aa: CASSPRGGTETQYF

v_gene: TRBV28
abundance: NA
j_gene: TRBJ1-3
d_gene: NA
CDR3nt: TGTTCCGCCGAGGACAACTCTGGAAACACCATATATTTT
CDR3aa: CSAEDNSGNTIYF

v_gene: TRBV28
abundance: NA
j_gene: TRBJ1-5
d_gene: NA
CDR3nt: TGTGCCAGCACCACCCCTCCCAGCAGGCCCAATCAGCCCCAGCATTTT
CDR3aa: CASTTPPSRPNQPQHF

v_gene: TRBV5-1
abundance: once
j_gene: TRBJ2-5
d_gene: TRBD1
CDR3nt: TGCGCCAGCAGCTCCCGCTCAGGGGGCGCTGAGACCCAGTACTTC
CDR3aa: CASSSRSGGAETQYF

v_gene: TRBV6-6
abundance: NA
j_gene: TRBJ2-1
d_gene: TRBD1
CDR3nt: TGTGCCGCCGGAGACAGGGCCGGCTACAATGAGCAGTTCTTC
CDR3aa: CAAGDRAGYNEQFF

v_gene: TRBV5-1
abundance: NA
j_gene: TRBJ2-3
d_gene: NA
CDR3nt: TGCGCCAGCAGCCCCTTCCTAGCCCGCACTGATACGCAGTATTTT
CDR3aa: CASSPFLARTDTQYF

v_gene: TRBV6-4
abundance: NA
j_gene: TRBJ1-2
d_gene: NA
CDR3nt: TGTGCCAGCAGTGCGGAGCAGGGTGGCTATGGCTACACCTTC
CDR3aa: CASSAEQGGYGYTF

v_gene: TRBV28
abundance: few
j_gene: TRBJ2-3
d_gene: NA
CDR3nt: TGTGCCAGCAGTACCGCTGAGGATAGCACAGATACGCAGTATTTT
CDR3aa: CASSTAEDSTDTQYF

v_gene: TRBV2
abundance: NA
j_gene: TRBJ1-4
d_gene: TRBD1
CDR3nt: TGTGCCAGCAGTGAAACCTGGACAGGGGGCGGTGAAAAACTGTTTTTT
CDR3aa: CASSETWTGGGEKLFF

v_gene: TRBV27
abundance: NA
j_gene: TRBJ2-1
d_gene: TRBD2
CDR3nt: TGTGCCAGCAGCCAACGGCGGGGGACCCGCTCCTACAATGAGCAGTTCTTC
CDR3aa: CASSQRRGTRSYNEQFF

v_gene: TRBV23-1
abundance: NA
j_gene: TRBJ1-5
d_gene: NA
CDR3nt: TGCGCCAGCAGTCAGCCGGGACACCTGAGGTATCAGCCCCAGCATTTT
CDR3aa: CASSQPGHLRYQPQHF

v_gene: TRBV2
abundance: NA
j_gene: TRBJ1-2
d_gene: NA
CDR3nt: TGTGCCAGCAGTGACAGGGTTGCCTATGGCTACACCTTC
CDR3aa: CASSDRVAYGYTF

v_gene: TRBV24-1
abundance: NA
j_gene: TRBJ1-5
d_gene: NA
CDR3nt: TGTGCCACCAGTGACACTAGGAATAGCAATCAGCCCCAGCATTTT
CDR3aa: CATSDTRNSNQPQHF

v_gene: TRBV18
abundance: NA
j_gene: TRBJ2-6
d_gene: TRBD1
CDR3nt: TGTGCCAGCTCGGAGATACAGGGGGCTGGGGCCAACGTCCTGACTTTC
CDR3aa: CASSEIQGAGANVLTF

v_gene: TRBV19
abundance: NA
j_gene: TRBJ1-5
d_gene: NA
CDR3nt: TGTGCCAGTAGTATTGAGGGAAGCAATCAGCCCCAGCATTTT
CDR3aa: CASSIEGSNQPQHF

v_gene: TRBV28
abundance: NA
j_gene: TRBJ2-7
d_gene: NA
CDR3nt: TGTGCCAGCAGTTTAAAGGGGTACGAGCAGTACTTC
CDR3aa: CASSLKGYEQYF

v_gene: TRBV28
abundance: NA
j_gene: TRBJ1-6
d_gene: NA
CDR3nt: TGTGCCAGCAGTTTAACAGGGACCAATTCACCCCTCCACTTT
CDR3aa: CASSLTGTNSPLHF

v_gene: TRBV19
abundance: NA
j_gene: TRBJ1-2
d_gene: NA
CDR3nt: TGTGCCAGTAGACCGCGTTGGGGAGCGAGGGGCTACACCTTC
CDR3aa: CASRPRWGARGYTF

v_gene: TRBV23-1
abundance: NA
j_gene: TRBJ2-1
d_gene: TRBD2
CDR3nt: TGCGCCAGCAGTCAATCAGGGCCTAGCGGGAGGCACATCAACAATGAGCAGTTCTTC
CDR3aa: CASSQSGPSGRHINNEQFF

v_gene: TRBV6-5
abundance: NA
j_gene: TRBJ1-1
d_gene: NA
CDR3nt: TGTGCCAGCAGTTACACCCGGTCCGGCACTGAAGCTTTCTTT
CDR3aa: CASSYTRSGTEAFF

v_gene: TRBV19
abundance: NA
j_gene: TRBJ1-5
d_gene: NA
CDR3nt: TGTGCCAGTAGTACATCAGGGGAGAATCAGCCCCAGCATTTT
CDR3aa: CASSTSGENQPQHF

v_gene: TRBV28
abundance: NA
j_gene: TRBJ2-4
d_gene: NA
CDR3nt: TGTGCCAGCAGTTTGTCTAACTTAGCCAAAAACATTCAGTACTTC
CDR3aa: CASSLSNLAKNIQYF

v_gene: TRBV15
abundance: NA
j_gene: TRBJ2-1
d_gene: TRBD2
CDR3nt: TGTGCCACCAGCAGAGAGGGACTAGCGGAGAGGAATGAGCAGTTCTTC
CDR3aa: CATSREGLAERNEQFF

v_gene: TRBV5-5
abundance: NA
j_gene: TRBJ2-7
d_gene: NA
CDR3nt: TGTGCCAGCAGCTTGGGAGGGTCTATCTCCTACGAGCAGTACTTC
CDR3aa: CASSLGGSISYEQYF

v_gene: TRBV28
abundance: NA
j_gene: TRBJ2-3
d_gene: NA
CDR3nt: TGTGCCAGCAGTTTCGGTCTAGCGTCAGATACGCAGTATTTT
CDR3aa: CASSFGLASDTQYF

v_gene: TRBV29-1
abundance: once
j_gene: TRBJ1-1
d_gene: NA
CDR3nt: TGCAGCATTCGAGATTTGAGGGGGGGACTGAACACTGAAGCTTTCTTT
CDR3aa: CSIRDLRGGLNTEAFF

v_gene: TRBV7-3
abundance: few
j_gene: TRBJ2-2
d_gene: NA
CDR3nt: TGTGCCAGCAGTCCCCCAGGGGTCACCGGGGAGCTGTTTTTT
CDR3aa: CASSPPGVTGELFF

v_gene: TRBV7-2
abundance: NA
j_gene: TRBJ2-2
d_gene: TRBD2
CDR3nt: TGTGCCAGCAGCTTCACTAGCGGGAACGCCGGGGAGCTGTTTTTT
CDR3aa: CASSFTSGNAGELFF